A single sample is the source of the 9 T cell receptor beta chains below, sequenced in a study of cytomegalovirus exposure and HLA in healthy donors. Sequencing used immunoSEQ multiplex PCR; TCRdb keeps in-frame clones, though not all of them. The table includes about 43,000 clones, approximately 90% detected once. The sample comprised PBMCs. These receptors were taken from a man in his late teens or twenties in good health and CMV-seronegative.

Concerning this clone itself: Other DNA sequences in the same sample also yield this CDR3. The chain is built from TRBV5-1 and TRBJ2-5; 9 bases align to TRBD2. The germline V gene has CDR1 SGHRS and CDR2 YFSETQ. After removal of 0 bases from V and 3 bases from J, the junction contained 0 bases not matched to a gene. The CDR3 consists of 14 residues. In DNA, the CDR3 is TGCGCCAGCAGCTTGGTAGCGGGAGAAGAGACCCAGTACTTC. Encoded protein: CASSLVAGEETQYF.

CDR3 coding DNA: TGTGCCAGCAGTCAGAACTATGGCTACACCTTC. It translates to CASSQNYGYTF. This chain joins TRBV28 and TRBJ1-2; no clear D gene. The CDR3 is made up of 11 amino acids. Looked up from germline, CDR1 is MDHEN and CDR2 is SYDVKM. V was trimmed by 5 bases and J by 2 bases, leaving 3 bases between them.

The V call is TRBV4-2, the J call TRBJ2-3; 7 bases align to TRBD2. CDR3 length: 16 amino acids. The V segment lost 0 bases and the J segment 4 bases; nucleotides outside the gene matches: 7. Germline loops: CDR1 LGHNA, CDR2 YNFKEQ. In DNA form, the CDR3 reads TGTGCCAGCAGCCAAGAGACTAGCTTTTCCGCAGATACGCAGTATTTT. As protein: CASSQETSFSADTQYF.

The V and J genes are TRBV27 and TRBJ1-2; no firm D call. Trimming removed 9 bases at V and 6 bases at J, with 14 bases between. Germline CDR1 MNHEY, CDR2 SMNVEV (reference sequence). The CDR3 loop spans 12 amino acids. In DNA, the CDR3 is TGTGCCAGTTCCGGGGTCGCCGATGGCTACACCTTC. This encodes CASSGVADGYTF.

J is TRBJ2-3 and V is TRBV27; TRBD2 matches 14 bases. This CDR3 has 18 residues. Germline CDR1 and CDR2: MNHEY and SMNVEV (reference sequence). J lost 0 bases, V lost 5 bases, and 7 bases had no gene match. The chain's CDR3 is CASSRTSGGPGSTDTQYF. The DNA for the CDR3 is TGTGCCAGCAGTCGGACTAGCGGGGGGCCAGGCAGCACAGATACGCAGTATTTT.

V usage is TRBV7-9 and J usage is TRBJ2-1; 7 bases match TRBD1. The CDR3 extends over 16 amino acids. The trim removed 2 bases at V and 2 bases at J, leaving 6 bases unmatched. The germline CDR1 and CDR2 sequences are SEHNR and FQNEAQ (reference sequence). The CDR3 bases are TGTGCCAGCAGCTTATTCAAGGGGGCCACCTACAATGAGCAGTTCTTC. As protein: CASSLFKGATYNEQFF.

The V and J genes are TRBV7-2 and TRBJ2-7; the D gene is possibly TRBD1 (6 bases). Trimming pared 2 bases from V and 4 bases from J, leaving 12 bases between. Germline loops: CDR1 SGHTA, CDR2 FQGNSA. The length of the CDR3 is 14 residues. The DNA for the CDR3 is TGTGCCAGCAGCTTAACACAGGGTGGTTACGAGCAGTACTTC. Encoded protein: CASSLTQGGYEQYF.

The V call is TRBV2, the J call TRBJ1-3; 9 bases line up with TRBD1. Germline trimming cut 9 bases from V and 5 bases from J; bases unmatched to any gene: 2. Germline CDR1 and CDR2: SNHLY and FYNNEI. This CDR3 spans 12 amino acids. This chain's CDR3 is CARGTGRNTIYF. As DNA, the CDR3 is TGTGCCAGGGGGACAGGGCGAAACACCATATATTTT. Complete variable domain (other parts from reference TRBV2 and TRBJ1-3): EPEVTQTPSHQVTQMGQEVILRCVPISNHLYFYWYRQILGQKVEFLVSFYNNEISEKSEIFDDQFSVERPDGSNFTLKIRSTKLEDSAMYFCARGTGRNTIYFGEGSWLTVV.

The chain links TRBV18 to TRBJ2-3; possibly TRBD2 for D (6 bases). Trimming removed 1 base at V and 0 bases at J, with 8 bases between. The CDR3 consists of 15 residues. CDR1 is KGHSH and CDR2 is LQKENI in the germline V gene. This chain's CDR3 is CASSPLGTSTDTQYF. The CDR3 DNA reads TGTGCCAGCTCACCACTGGGGACTAGCACAGATACGCAGTATTTT. Complete variable domain (other parts from reference TRBV18 and TRBJ2-3): NAGVMQNPRHLVRRRGQEARLRCSPMKGHSHVYWYRQLPEEGLKFMVYLQKENIIDESGMPKERFSAEFPKEGPSILRIQQVVRGDSAAYFCASSPLGTSTDTQYFGPGTRLTVL.